What follows is one T cell receptor beta chain and its context. Its antigen is undetermined. Random hexamers were used to reverse transcribe an amount of roughly 0.5 to 1 ug RNA. MiXCR, applied by TCRdb to the immunoSEQ multiplex PCR reads, yields one record per CDR3 protein. Among around 20,000 distinct CDR3 sequences listed, roughly 96% were seen once. The data derive from a study of CD8 T cells in Susac syndrome. General study findings and limits: The relatively small number of individuals in the TCR sequencing and HLA analysis was acknowledged by the study.

TEMRA cells underwent FACS enrichment and CD8+ and CD4+ T cells underwent negative isolation. CDR1 SGHRS and CDR2 YFSETQ come from the germline V gene. Deletions cut 1 base from V and 2 bases from J, with 12 bases between. This CDR3 spans 16 amino acids. The rearrangement joins TRBV5-1 to TRBJ2-2; D call uncertain. The sequenced sample was CD8+ T cells from PBMCs. The origin of this receptor is a human donor in good health. The CDR3 bases are TGCGCCAGCAGCTTGCCGTTTGGGTTAAACACCGGGGAGCTGTTTTTT. Amino acid sequence: CASSLPFGLNTGELFF.